This record covers a single TCR beta chain. Produced via immunoSEQ multiplex PCR; TCRdb's table is partial and in-frame only. The table records over 250,000 clones, 85% of them present only once. Between the trimmed V and J ends, which lost 0 bases and 3 bases, there was a span of 9 bases. Germline CDR1 reads SGHRS; CDR2 reads YFSETQ. This CDR3 spans 15 amino acids. The data were taken from a study of blood T cell repertoires in COVID-19. Across the study: Acute and convalescent COVID-19 specimens originated in the United States, Italy and Spain.

The specimen sequenced was peripheral blood. V and J are TRBV5-1 and TRBJ2-2; D gene ambiguous. This TCR was sampled from a man aged 45-65 years with active or convalescent COVID-19. CDR3 amino acids: CASSLGFSDTGELFF. The CDR3, as DNA: TGCGCCAGCAGCTTGGGTTTTTCGGACACCGGGGAGCTGTTTTTT.